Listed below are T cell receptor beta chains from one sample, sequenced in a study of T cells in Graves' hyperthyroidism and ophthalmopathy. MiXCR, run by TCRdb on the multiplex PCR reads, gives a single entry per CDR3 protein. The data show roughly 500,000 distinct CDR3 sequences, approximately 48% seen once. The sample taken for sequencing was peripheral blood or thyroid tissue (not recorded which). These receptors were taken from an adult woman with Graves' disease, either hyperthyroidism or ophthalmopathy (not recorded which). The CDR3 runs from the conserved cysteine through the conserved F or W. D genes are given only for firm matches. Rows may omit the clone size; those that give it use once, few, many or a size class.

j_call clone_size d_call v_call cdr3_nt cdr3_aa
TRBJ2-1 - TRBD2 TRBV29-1 TGCAGCGTTGACATCAGGACTAGCCACAATGAGCAGTTCTTC CSVDIRTSHNEQFF
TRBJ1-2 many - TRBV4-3 TGCGCCAGCAGCCAAGAGGGAGGGAGCGACTATGGCTACACCTTC CASSQEGGSDYGYTF
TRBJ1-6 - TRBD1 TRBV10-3 TGTGCCATCAGTCTGCAGGGGGGATCACCCCTCCACTTT CAISLQGGSPLHF
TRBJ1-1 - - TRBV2 TGTGCCAGCAGTGATTCGGGGGGCGAGCCGAACACTGAAGCTTTCTTT CASSDSGGEPNTEAFF
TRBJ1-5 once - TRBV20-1 TGCAGTGCTAGAGATCCGGTTGGGGGATATAGCAATCAGCCCCAGCATTTT CSARDPVGGYSNQPQHF
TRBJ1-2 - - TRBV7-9 TGCGCCAGCAGCCCCCAGACAACTAACTATGGCTACACCTTC CASSPQTTNYGYTF
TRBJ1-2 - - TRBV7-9 TGTGCCAGCAGTGCGGACAGCCGCAACTATGGCTACACCTTC CASSADSRNYGYTF
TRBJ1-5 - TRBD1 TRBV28 TGTGCCAGCCGGGGACAGGGCCTCAATCAGCCCCAGCATTTT CASRGQGLNQPQHF
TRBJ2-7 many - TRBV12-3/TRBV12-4 TGTGCCAGCAGTTTAGAAGGCAGCTCCTACGAGCAGTACTTC CASSLEGSSYEQYF
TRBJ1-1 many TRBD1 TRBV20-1 TGCAGTGCTAGACATTTTTCCGGGACAGGGGGCGGAGGGACTGAAGCTTTCTTT CSARHFSGTGGGGTEAFF
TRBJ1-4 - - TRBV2 TGTGCCAGCAGTGGGAATAGGGGAATTGAAAAACTGTTTTTT CASSGNRGIEKLFF
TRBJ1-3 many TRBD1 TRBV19 TGTGCCAGTAGACCACAGGGGTTAAACACCATATATTTT CASRPQGLNTIYF
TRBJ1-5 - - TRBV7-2 TGTGCCAGCAGCCCGGGAGGGGGGAGGAGCAATCAGCCCCAGCATTTT CASSPGGGRSNQPQHF
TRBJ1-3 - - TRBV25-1 TGTGCCAGCAGTGAATCACATGGATCTGGAAACACCATATATTTT CASSESHGSGNTIYF
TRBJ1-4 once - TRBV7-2 TGTGCCAGCAGCGGGGTTTTCGACGGGACCTCTAATGAAAAACTGTTTTTT CASSGVFDGTSNEKLFF
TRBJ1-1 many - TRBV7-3 TGTGCCAGCAGCGCAACAGGAGACACTGAAGCTTTCTTT CASSATGDTEAFF
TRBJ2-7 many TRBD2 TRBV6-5 TGTGCCGGAGAGCGGGCGGGAGGCGACGAGCAGTACTTC CAGERAGGDEQYF
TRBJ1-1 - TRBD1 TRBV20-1 TGCAGCCCATACGACCCGACAGGGTACACTGAAGCTTTCTTT CSPYDPTGYTEAFF
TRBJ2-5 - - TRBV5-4 TGTGCCAGCAGCTTGCGACAAGCCAAAGAGACCCAGTACTTC CASSLRQAKETQYF
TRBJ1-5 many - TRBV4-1 TGCGCCAGCAGCCAGCCAGGCTCGCAGCCCCAGCATTTT CASSQPGSQPQHF
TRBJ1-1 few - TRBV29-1 TGCAGCTCCTGCGAGGGGTCTGAAGCTTTCTTT CSSCEGSEAFF
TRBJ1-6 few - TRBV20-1 TGCAGTGCGAAACAGGGAGCACCCCTCCACTTT CSAKQGAPLHF
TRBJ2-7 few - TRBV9 TGTGCCAGCAGCGCCGGGGGGCCCGACGAGCAGTACTTC CASSAGGPDEQYF
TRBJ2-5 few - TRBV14 TGTGCCAGCAGCCAAGATGCAGGGCAAGAGACCCAGTACTTC CASSQDAGQETQYF
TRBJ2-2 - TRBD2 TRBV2 TGTGCCAGCAGTGAACTAGCGGGGGGTTTGGACACCGGGGAGCTGTTTTTT CASSELAGGLDTGELFF
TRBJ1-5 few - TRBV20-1 TGCAGTGCTAGGATGGTTCTGGGAAGGAATCAGCCCCAGCATTTT CSARMVLGRNQPQHF
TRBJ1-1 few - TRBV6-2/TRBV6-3 TGTGCCAGCAGTTACTCGATAACAGTTGGTGAAGCTTTCTTT CASSYSITVGEAFF
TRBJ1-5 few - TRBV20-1 TGCAGTGCTAGATTTAGCAATCAGCCCCAGCATTTT CSARFSNQPQHF
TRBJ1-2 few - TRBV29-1 TGCAGCGTCGCCGGGACTTCCTCCTATGGCTACACCTTC CSVAGTSSYGYTF
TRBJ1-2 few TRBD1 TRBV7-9 TGTGCCAGCAGCGGCGGGGACAGCATCAACTATGGCTACACCTTC CASSGGDSINYGYTF
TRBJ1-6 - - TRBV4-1 TGCGCCAGCAGCCGGTCCGATTCACCCCTCCACTTT CASSRSDSPLHF
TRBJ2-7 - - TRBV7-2 TGTGCCAGCAGCTTAAGGAGGGGGCCGATCGAGCAGTACTTC CASSLRRGPIEQYF
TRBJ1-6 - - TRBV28 TGTGCCAGCTTAGATCAGGGGAATTCACCCCTCCACTTT CASLDQGNSPLHF
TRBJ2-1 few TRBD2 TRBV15 TGTGCCACCAGCAGATGTAGACTAGCGGGAGGGTGTGAGCAGTTCTTC CATSRCRLAGGCEQFF
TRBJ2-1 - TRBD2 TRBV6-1 TGTGCCAGCAGTCCTCAGGTAGCGGGAGCGCAGTTCTTC CASSPQVAGAQFF
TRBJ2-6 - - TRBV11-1 TGTGCCAGCAGCCTACGACAGACAGAAGACCTTCTCGGGGCCAACGTCCTGACTTTC CASSLRQTEDLLGANVLTF
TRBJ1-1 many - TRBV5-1 TGCGCCAGCAGCGACATAGGCGGGGGAGTGGGCACTGAAGCTTTCTTT CASSDIGGGVGTEAFF
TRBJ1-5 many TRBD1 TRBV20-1 TGCAGTGCTCCCAGGGGGGCGCGCAATCAGCCCCAGCATTTT CSAPRGARNQPQHF
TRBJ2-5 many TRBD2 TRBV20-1 TGCAGTGCTAGAGGCCTAGCGGGAGTACCCGAAGAGACCCAGTACTTC CSARGLAGVPEETQYF
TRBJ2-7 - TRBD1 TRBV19 TGTGCCAGTAGTCCTCGGACAGGCGCGACCCCCTCTCGGGCCTACGAGCAGTACTTC CASSPRTGATPSRAYEQYF
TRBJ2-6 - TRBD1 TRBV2 TGTGCCAGCAGAGGGGACAGGGGATCTGGGGCCAACGTCCTGACTTTC CASRGDRGSGANVLTF
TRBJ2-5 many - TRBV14 TGTGCCAGCAGCCACAAAGAGACCCAGTACTTC CASSHKETQYF
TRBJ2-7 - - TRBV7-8 TGTGCCAGCACTCCCGTACTCACGAGGACCTACGAGCAGTACTTC CASTPVLTRTYEQYF
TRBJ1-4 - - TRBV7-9 TGTGCCAGCAGCGACCGCCTTGGTGAAAAACTGTTTTTT CASSDRLGEKLFF
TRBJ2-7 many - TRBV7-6 TGTGCCAGCAGCTTAGTTCCGGTAGGGGGCTACGAGCAGTACTTC CASSLVPVGGYEQYF